One and the same sample provided the 6 T cell receptor beta chains below, sequenced in a study of T cells in Graves' hyperthyroidism and ophthalmopathy. Amplification of TCR beta CDR3 regions used RNA as the template. A set of HTBI primers served as the primers for a first-round RT-PCR of the TCR CDR3. Each CDR3 protein is one row after TCRdb ran MiXCR on the multiplex PCR reads. This table holds approximately 690,000 distinct CDR3 sequences, roughly 20% found once. The sample consisted of blood. The receptors were gathered from a man aged 25 to 40 with Graves' ophthalmopathy.

This clonotype has more than one count but fewer than ten. V and J are TRBV7-9 and TRBJ2-1; 8 nucleotides line up with TRBD2. The CDR3 is 15 residues long. The germline V gene has CDR1 SEHNR and CDR2 FQNEAQ (reference sequence). Unmatched junction bases numbered 9, after V lost 1 base and J lost 10 bases. CDR3 nucleotide sequence: TGTGCCAGCAGCTTAGTTGTCGGGAGGGGGGCCGAGCAGTTCTTC. It specifies CASSLVVGRGAEQFF. Using reference TRBV7-9 and TRBJ2-1 for the parts outside the CDR3, the full variable domain is DTGVSQNPRHKITKRGQNVTFRCDPISEHNRLYWYRQTLGQGPEFLTYFQNEAQLEKSRLLSDRFSAERPKGSFSTLEIQRTEQGDSAMYLCASSLVVGRGAEQFFGPGTRLTVL.

This clonotype showed up many times. V gene TRBV12-3 or TRBV12-4 combines with J gene TRBJ2-5; D call uncertain. The length of the CDR3 is 12 residues. The V end was cut by 5 bases, the J end by 3 bases, with 7 bases between. CDR3 sequence: CASSRHKETQYF. The CDR3 DNA reads TGTGCCAGCAGTAGACACAAAGAGACCCAGTACTTC.

This clonotype was counted at least ten times. V is TRBV28 and J is TRBJ2-4; no clear D. The CDR3 contains 12 residues. Trimming removed 6 bases from V and 8 bases from J, with 11 bases in between. CDR1 MDHEN and CDR2 SYDVKM come from the germline V gene. In nucleotides, the CDR3 is TGTGCCAGCAGACAAACTATGGACATTCAGTACTTC. This codes for CASRQTMDIQYF.

This chain uses TRBV28 with TRBJ1-5, with D perhaps matching TRBD1 (6 bases). Trimming removed 6 bases at V and 4 bases at J, with 19 bases between. Germline lookup yields CDR1 MDHEN and CDR2 SYDVKM. The CDR3 runs 16 residues. This CDR3 is CASRQGKDYSNQPQHF. The CDR3 coding sequence is TGTGCCAGCAGACAGGGAAAAGATTATAGTAATCAGCCCCAGCATTTT.

The chain carries TRBV7-6 and TRBJ2-3; TRBD2 matches at 8 bases. Germline CDR1 reads SGHVS; CDR2 reads FNYEAQ. V lost 6 bases, J lost 3 bases, and 5 bases stayed unmatched. This CDR3 has 14 amino acids. The CDR3 region has the DNA TGTGCCAGCAGTTATAGCGGGACTACAGATACGCAGTATTTT. The encoded protein is CASSYSGTTDTQYF.

A remark on this clonotype: Because it lacks the conserved phenylalanine or tryptophan at the end, this CDR3 is likely a read error. V is TRBV5-1 and J is TRBJ2-5, with 10 bases identical to TRBD1. V lost 4 bases, J lost 5 bases, and 5 bases stayed unmatched. The CDR3 is 14 amino acids. From germline, CDR1 is SGHRS and CDR2 YFSETQ. CDR3 in amino acids: CASSRQGAQETQYS. The CDR3 coding sequence is TGCGCCAGCAGCAGACAGGGGGCGCAGGAGACCCAGTACTCC.